This TCR beta chain was recorded in a study of T cells in localized non-small cell lung cancer. The CDR3 is 12 residues long. From germline, CDR1 is LNHDA and CDR2 SQIVND (reference sequence). Trimming removed 3 bases at V and 7 bases at J, with 9 bases between. General study points: Uninvolved neighboring lung showed the greatest T cell clonality, exceeding tumor. Turning up in adjacent lung were a median roughly 60 of the top 100 tumor clones.

As concerns this clone: Antigen specificity is unknown.

Method: immunoSEQ multiplex PCR; TCRdb's copy keeps in-frame clones and lacks some. The profile shows about 41,000 clones, 88% of them singletons. Sequenced here: peripheral blood, sampled before any cancer treatment. The sequence was obtained from a female donor over 55 with stage I squamous cell lung carcinoma. This chain joins TRBV19 and TRBJ1-2; D is unclear. In DNA, the CDR3 is TGTGCCAGTAGTATGGCCGGGGTTGGCTACACCTTC. Residues: CASSMAGVGYTF.